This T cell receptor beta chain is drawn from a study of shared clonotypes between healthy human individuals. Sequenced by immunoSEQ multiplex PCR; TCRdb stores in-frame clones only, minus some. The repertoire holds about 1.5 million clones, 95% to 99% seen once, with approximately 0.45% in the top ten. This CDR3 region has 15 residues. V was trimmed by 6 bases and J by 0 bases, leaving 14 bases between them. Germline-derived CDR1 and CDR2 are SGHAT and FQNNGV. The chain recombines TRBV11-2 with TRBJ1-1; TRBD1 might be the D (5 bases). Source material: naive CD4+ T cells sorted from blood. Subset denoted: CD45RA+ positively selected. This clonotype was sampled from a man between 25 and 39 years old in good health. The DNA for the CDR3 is TGTGCCAGCAGATACATTCGGGGGATGAACACTGAAGCTTTCTTT. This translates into CASRYIRGMNTEAFF.